This T cell receptor (beta chain) was recovered during a study of blood T cell repertoires in COVID-19. In the study's own analysis: The authors estimated nucleated cell counts from reference gene primer amplification. TCRdb's table, derived via immunoSEQ multiplex PCR, lists solely in-frame clones and lacks some. V and J calls and clone size are given by that table; D and trimming were obtained from the DNA. The sample has just over 250,000 clones, roughly four fifths seen once. The germline V gene has CDR1 MDHEN and CDR2 SYDVKM. V shed 0 bases and J shed 5 bases, with 11 bases lying between them. The CDR3 has 15 residues. Participants were aged about 18 to 90 years, lived in 20 to 25 US areas, and enrolled virtually. Only one count was recorded for this clone.

The chain uses TRBV28 and TRBJ1-5; no clear D gene. The origin of this receptor is a man in his thirties or forties with acute COVID-19. What was sequenced was PBMCs or T cells enriched from blood (not recorded which). CDR3 sequence: CASSLWAASHQPQHF. DNA of the CDR3: TGTGCCAGCAGTTTATGGGCCGCTTCCCATCAGCCCCAGCATTTT.